What follows are 17 T cell receptor beta chains derived from one specimen sequenced in a study of blood T cell repertoires in COVID-19. The method was immunoSEQ multiplex PCR; TCRdb's version includes in-frame clones alone and lacks a portion of them. The sample shows over 50,000 clones, just under 85% of them seen only once. The sequenced material came from peripheral blood. These receptors originate from a man in his 70s with acute or convalescent COVID-19.

The rearrangement links TRBV6-5 to TRBJ1-4; tentative D call: TRBD1 (6 bases). Looked up from germline, CDR1 is MNHEY and CDR2 is SVGAGI. The CDR3 has 13 amino acids. V gave up 8 bases and J gave up 7 bases, with 14 bases separating them. DNA for the CDR3: TGTGCCAGCCGACGGGGGGCAGGTGAAAAACTGTTTTTT. It translates to CASRRGAGEKLFF.

The rearrangement links TRBV29-1 to TRBJ2-3; D remains ambiguous. V was trimmed by 2 bases and J by 4 bases, leaving 7 bases between them. Germline assignment: CDR1 SQVTM and CDR2 ANQGSEA. This CDR3 is 12 amino acids long. CDR3 sequence (DNA): TGCAGCGTTGAACCGGGTGCAGATACGCAGTATTTT. This translates into CSVEPGADTQYF.

This clone was counted a single time. The rearrangement joins TRBV3-1 (or the pseudogene TRBV3-2) to TRBJ2-5, with D unclear. CDR3 size: 13 residues. Germline-derived CDR1 and CDR2 are LGHDT and YNNKEL (reference sequence). V was shortened by 8 bases and J by 5 bases, with 15 bases between the two germline ends. CDR3 protein: CASGNVGSETQYF. The DNA of the CDR3 is TGTGCCAGCGGTAACGTGGGCTCGGAGACCCAGTACTTC.

The V gene is TRBV14, the J gene TRBJ1-5; tentatively, D is TRBD1 (6 bases). This CDR3 has 13 residues. V was trimmed by 1 base and J by 11 bases, leaving 12 bases between them. Germline-derived CDR1 and CDR2 are SGHDN and FVKESK. The CDR3 is CASSQGLTGSQHF. The CDR3 bases are TGTGCCAGCAGCCAAGGACTTACAGGGTCCCAGCATTTT.

The chain employs TRBV2 and TRBJ2-3; the D gene is possibly TRBD2 (5 bases). The CDR3 is made up of 13 amino acids. Germline V gives CDR1 SNHLY, CDR2 FYNNEI. V lost 6 bases and J lost 2, with 9 bases in between. CDR3 loop: CASSGLNTDTQYF. The CDR3 DNA follows: TGTGCCAGCAGCGGACTCAACACAGATACGCAGTATTTT.

This chain connects TRBV29-1 to TRBJ2-3; D is ambiguous. Trimming removed 2 bases at V and 2 bases at J, with 5 bases between. In germline, CDR1 is SQVTM, CDR2 ANQGSEA. The CDR3 spans 12 residues. The CDR3 spells CSVESITDTQYF. CDR3 bases: TGCAGCGTTGAATCAATCACAGATACGCAGTATTTT.

The chain is built from TRBV2 and TRBJ1-5, with D maybe TRBD1 (6 bases). With 7 bases removed from V and 1 base from J, the gap between germline ends came to 8 bases. This CDR3 comprises 13 residues. CDR1 is SNHLY, CDR2 FYNNEI, per germline. The CDR3 DNA follows: TGTGCCAGCATGCAGGGGAGCAATCAGCCCCAGCATTTT. This gives the protein CASMQGSNQPQHF.

This chain uses TRBV11-2 with TRBJ2-3; the match to TRBD1 covers 9 bases. Per germline, CDR1 SGHAT and CDR2 FQNNGV. Germline trimming cut 2 bases from V and 2 bases from J; bases unmatched to any gene: 2. The CDR3 is made up of 15 amino acids. The CDR3 DNA reads as TGTGCCAGCAGCTTATGGACAGGGGACACAGATACGCAGTATTTT. Translating it yields CASSLWTGDTDTQYF.

This clone was picked up a small number of times. This chain uses TRBV4-1 with TRBJ2-2, with no clear D. This CDR3 has 15 residues. The germline V gene encodes CDR1 MGHRA and CDR2 YSYEKL. Trimming removed 2 bases from V and 5 bases from J, with 12 bases in between. CDR3 loop: CASSQNTVETGELFF. CDR3 coding DNA: TGCGCCAGCAGCCAAAATACGGTTGAGACCGGGGAGCTGTTTTTT.

Only one count was recorded for this clone. The rearrangement links TRBV5-1 to TRBJ2-7; 9 bases are a match to TRBD1. The V gene end was trimmed by 2 bases and the J gene end by 2 bases; junction bases not matched to a gene: 5. There are 15 residues in the CDR3. Germline V lookup: CDR1 SGHRS, CDR2 YFSETQ. Written as DNA, the CDR3 is TGCGCCAGCAGCTTCCCGGGACAGGGCGCCTACGAGCAGTACTTC. Translating it yields CASSFPGQGAYEQYF.

This rearrangement joins TRBV6-5 to TRBJ1-1; 7 bases are shared with TRBD1. Germline assignment: CDR1 MNHEY and CDR2 SVGAGI. V was clipped by 4 bases and J by 8 bases; unmatched bases: 7. The CDR3 has 13 residues. CDR3 DNA sequence: TGTGCCAGCAGTTTAGTAGCGGGACAGGAAGCTTTCTTT. Translating it yields CASSLVAGQEAFF.

V is TRBV4-2 and J is TRBJ2-4; 9 nucleotides agree with TRBD1. The ends lost 0 bases at V and 8 bases at J; junction bases unmatched: 2. The CDR3 consists of 14 residues. Looked up from germline, CDR1 is LGHNA and CDR2 is YNFKEQ. CDR3 DNA: TGTGCCAGCAGCCAAGAGGACAGGGGTTACATTCAGTACTTC. It specifies CASSQEDRGYIQYF.

The J gene is TRBJ2-7, the V gene TRBV5-1; D may be TRBD2 (6 bases). This CDR3 has 14 amino acids. Germline assignment: CDR1 SGHRS and CDR2 YFSETQ. V was pared by 4 bases and J by 3 bases, with 14 bases between. Here the CDR3 reads CASSLVPGGYEQYF. The CDR3 bases are TGCGCCAGCAGCCTCGTTCCCGGGGGCTACGAGCAGTACTTC.

Written as DNA, the CDR3 is TGTGCCACCAGCAAAGGACTAGCGGGGAAAGATACGCAGTATTTT. This codes for CATSKGLAGKDTQYF. V gene TRBV15 combines with J gene TRBJ2-3; 12 nucleotides line up with TRBD2. The junction had 4 bases not matched to a gene; V was cut back by 4 bases and J by 5 bases. The CDR3 runs to 15 residues. The V gene's germline CDR1 is LNHNV and CDR2 YYDKDF (reference sequence).

The chain combines TRBV5-6 with TRBJ2-3; 8 bases are shared with TRBD2. J lost 14 bases, V lost 2 bases, and 22 bases had no gene match. Germline V gene lookup returns CDR1 SGHDT and CDR2 YYEEEE. This CDR3 is 17 amino acids long. CDR3: CASSFDPRDSVGSGGYF. The CDR3, as DNA: TGTGCCAGCAGCTTCGACCCCCGGGACTCCGTAGGAAGCGGGGGGTATTTT.

This rearrangement joins TRBV5-1 to TRBJ1-1, with D perhaps matching TRBD1 (6 bases). CDR3 size: 13 residues. Germline loops: CDR1 SGHRS, CDR2 YFSETQ. The V end was cut by 3 bases, the J end by 4 bases, with 10 bases between. CDR3: CASSSQGTTEAFF. The CDR3 DNA reads TGCGCCAGCAGCTCTCAGGGGACCACTGAAGCTTTCTTT.

The chain carries TRBV27 and TRBJ2-1, with D maybe TRBD2 (5 bases). V was pared by 6 bases and J by 6 bases, with 18 bases between. The CDR3 runs 15 residues. The germline gives CDR1 MNHEY, CDR2 SMNVEV (reference sequence). The DNA for the CDR3 is TGTGCCAGCAGCCGGCCGCGGGCTGGGGTCAATGAGCAGTTCTTC. Its protein product is CASSRPRAGVNEQFF.